This is a list of T cell receptor beta chains from one sample in a study of graft-versus-host responses after intestinal transplantation. Sequenced by immunoSEQ multiplex PCR; TCRdb stores in-frame clones only, minus some. Altogether tens of thousands of clones are present, 88% being singletons, with the ten largest covering around 0.3%. Their target antigens are unknown. This material consisted of unstimulated CD4+ T cells sorted from spleen or lymph node cells, taken before transplant. These receptors were obtained from a human donor who was the organ donor for an intestinal transplant. CDR3s include the opening cysteine and the closing phenylalanine or tryptophan. A D gene is named only where the DNA matches it firmly. The size of a clone is reported for some rows only, either as once, few or many, or as a class for expanded clones.

14,-,TRBJ2-7,-,TRBV6-1,TGTGCCAGTTCTCTCGTCCAGCGAACCTACGAGCAGTACTTC,CASSLVQRTYEQYF
14,-,TRBJ2-7,-,TRBV9,TGTGCCAGCAGCGTGGGGCATTCCAAGTACGAGCAGTACTTC,CASSVGHSKYEQYF
14,-,TRBJ1-1,-,TRBV5-4,TGTGCCAGCAGTTTACAGGGTATGAACACTGAAGCTTTCTTT,CASSLQGMNTEAFF
13,-,TRBJ1-1,-,TRBV6-1,TGTGCCAGCAGTGACAGGGCGAACACTGAAGCTTTCTTT,CASSDRANTEAFF
16,-,TRBJ2-7,-,TRBV27,TGTGCCAGCAGTTTAAAGCCTGCTAGCTTAGGCTACGAGCAGTACTTC,CASSLKPASLGYEQYF
14,-,TRBJ2-2,TRBD2,TRBV6-1,TGTGCCGGAGATGGCGGGAGTAAGGCCGGGGAGCTGTTTTTT,CAGDGGSKAGELFF
13,-,TRBJ2-5,-,TRBV19,TGTGCCAGTAGTATTGGCAGGCAAGAGACCCAGTACTTC,CASSIGRQETQYF
14,-,TRBJ2-2,-,TRBV11-1,TGTGCCAGCAGGGGGGGGGCCCCCACCGGGGAGCTGTTTTTT,CASRGGAPTGELFF
15,-,TRBJ2-5,-,TRBV11-3,TGTGCCAGCAGCTGGGAGGGACAGGCGCAAGAGACCCAGTACTTC,CASSWEGQAQETQYF
17,-,TRBJ2-1,-,TRBV7-9,TGTGCCAGCAGCTTACTCCAGTCATTGCACCTTTTGGATGAGCAGTTCTTC,CASSLLQSLHLLDEQFF
14,few,TRBJ1-3,-,TRBV27,TGTGCCAGCAGCCCGACAGGCTCTGGAAACACCATATATTTT,CASSPTGSGNTIYF
15,few,TRBJ2-3,-,TRBV5-1,TGCGCCAGCAGCCCGGTGGGGGGGCCTACAGATACGCAGTATTTT,CASSPVGGPTDTQYF
13,-,TRBJ1-2,-,TRBV7-2,TGTGCCAGCAGCTTACAGGGGCCTAGTGGCTACACCTTC,CASSLQGPSGYTF
15,-,TRBJ1-3,-,TRBV23-1,TGCGCCAGCAGTTCTAGGGTCGGGGAAGGAAACACCATATATTTT,CASSSRVGEGNTIYF
15,-,TRBJ2-7,-,TRBV5-6,TGTGCCAGCAGCCGTAGATTGGCAGGGTGGGGCGAGCAGTACTTC,CASSRRLAGWGEQYF
12,-,TRBJ1-1,-,TRBV4-3,TGCGCCAGCGGGGGGGGAGGGACTGAAGCTTTCTTT,CASGGGGTEAFF
16,-,TRBJ2-7,-,TRBV14,TGTGCCAGCAGCCAAGCCCGGGGGAGAAGCTCCTACGAGCAGTACTTC,CASSQARGRSSYEQYF
14,-,TRBJ1-1,-,TRBV4-1,TGCGCCAGCAGCCAAGATTACAGGTTACCTGAAGCTTTCTTT,CASSQDYRLPEAFF
17,-,TRBJ1-3,-,TRBV7-9,TGTGCCAGCAGCTTGTGGGGTAGACAGGCCTCTGGAAACACCATATATTTT,CASSLWGRQASGNTIYF
13,-,TRBJ1-2,-,TRBV27,TGTGCCAGCCGAAACACAGTTGGGTATGGCTACACCTTC,CASRNTVGYGYTF
15,-,TRBJ2-7,TRBD1,TRBV6-6,TGTGCCAGCAGTTCACCGGGACAGGGGTCCTACGAGCAGTACTTC,CASSSPGQGSYEQYF
15,-,TRBJ2-1,-,TRBV6-5,TGTGCCAGCAGTTGGCCGGGATCCCTGTACAATGAGCAGTTCTTC,CASSWPGSLYNEQFF
14,-,TRBJ2-7,TRBD1,TRBV18,TGTGCCAGCTCACGCGGACAGGATGGCTACGAGCAGTACTTC,CASSRGQDGYEQYF
14,-,TRBJ2-7,-,TRBV6-5,TGTGCCAGCAGGGGGACTTCTCCTCCCTACGAGCAGTACTTC,CASRGTSPPYEQYF
15,-,TRBJ1-2,TRBD1,TRBV14,TGTGCCAGCAGCCGTGGGGACAGGCGATTCTATGGCTACACCTTC,CASSRGDRRFYGYTF
17,-,TRBJ2-5,TRBD2,TRBV18,TGTGCCAGCTCACCAGGTCTAGCGGGAGGCATACAAGAGACCCAGTACTTC,CASSPGLAGGIQETQYF
14,few,TRBJ2-7,-,TRBV9,TGTGCCAGCAGCGTAGGGGCGGGGACCGGCGAGCAGTACTTC,CASSVGAGTGEQYF
14,-,TRBJ1-6,-,TRBV7-9,TGTGCCAGCAGCTTGGACACGCGGAATTCACCCCTCCACTTT,CASSLDTRNSPLHF
10,-,TRBJ2-6,-,TRBV5-1,TGCGCCAGCATTTATGACGTCCTGACTTTC,CASIYDVLTF
13,-,TRBJ1-2,-,TRBV19,TGTGCCAGTAGTTTCGTGGGCTCAGGCGGCTACACCTTC,CASSFVGSGGYTF
16,-,TRBJ2-1,TRBD2,TRBV5-4,TGTGCCAGCAGCTTCCTAGCGGGGGGGCCCTTCAATGAGCAGTTCTTC,CASSFLAGGPFNEQFF